The next 21 T cell receptor beta chains were all read from a single sample in a study of blood T cell repertoires in COVID-19. Sequenced by immunoSEQ multiplex PCR; TCRdb stores in-frame clones only, minus some. The sample yields some 200,000 clones, more than 75% seen once. Sequencing was carried out using peripheral blood. The source is a man in his forties with active or convalescent COVID-19.

V and J are TRBV4-1 and TRBJ1-2, with 10 bases matching TRBD1. Germline CDR1 MGHRA, CDR2 YSYEKL. The CDR3 sequence is 16 residues long. V was pared by 4 bases and J by 7 bases, with 12 bases of the junction left unmatched. CDR3 DNA: TGCGCCAGCAGCCCTACGACAGGGGGCGACGGTCGTGGCTACACCTTC. Residues: CASSPTTGGDGRGYTF.

This chain joins TRBV6-5 and TRBJ2-7; 10 bases map to TRBD1. Trimming took 10 bases from V and 1 from J; bases not matched to a gene: 7. Looked up from germline, CDR1 is MNHEY and CDR2 is SVGAGI. This CDR3 region has 14 residues. The CDR3 is CATLDRGFSYEQYF. The CDR3, as DNA: TGTGCCACCCTGGACAGGGGGTTTTCCTACGAGCAGTACTTC.

The rearrangement links TRBV19 to TRBJ1-3, with D tentatively TRBD1 (5 bases). Germline CDR1 and CDR2: LNHDA and SQIVND (reference sequence). There are 15 residues in the CDR3. Trimming took off 5 bases at V and 4 bases at J, with 15 bases between the two ends. The CDR3: CASSLSGGNGNTIYF. The CDR3 DNA is TGTGCCAGTAGTCTTTCGGGGGGAAACGGAAACACCATATATTTT.

The chain has TRBV5-6 and TRBJ2-1; TRBD2 agrees at 10 bases. Per the germline V gene, CDR1 is SGHDT and CDR2 is YYEEEE. V gave up 2 bases and J gave up 10 bases; unmatched junction bases: 6. The CDR3 runs 14 residues. The CDR3 bases are TGTGCCAGCAGCTTTAGAGCGGGGGGGCGGGAGCAGTTCTTC. Protein product: CASSFRAGGREQFF.

CDR3 DNA: TGTGCCAGCAGGATCCTAGGGGCCGGGGAGCTGTTTTTT. Encoded protein: CASRILGAGELFF. This sequence joins TRBV27 and TRBJ2-2; D perhaps matches TRBD1 (5 bases). CDR1 and CDR2 (germline): MNHEY, SMNVEV (reference sequence). This CDR3 has 13 residues. V was clipped by 6 bases and J by 6 bases, with 11 bases between them.

The V and J genes are TRBV6-2 or TRBV6-3 and TRBJ2-7, with 7 bases fitting TRBD1. CDR1 MNHEY and CDR2 SVGEGT come from the germline V gene. V lost 2 bases to trimming and J lost 6 bases; unmatched junction nucleotides: 13. This CDR3 region has 16 residues. Here the CDR3 reads CASSYGTQGFGAEQYF. CDR3 sequence (DNA): TGTGCCAGCAGTTACGGGACACAGGGGTTCGGAGCCGAGCAGTACTTC.

The rearrangement links TRBV6-2 or TRBV6-3 to TRBJ2-7; TRBD2 aligns across 9 bases. The junction had 2 bases not matched to a gene; V was cut back by 0 bases and J by 2 bases. CDR3 length equals 15 residues. CDR1 and CDR2 (germline): MNHEY, SVGEGT. CDR3 loop: CASSYSAGGPYEQYF. The CDR3 DNA reads as TGTGCCAGCAGTTACTCAGCGGGGGGACCCTACGAGCAGTACTTC.

This sequence joins TRBV25-1 and TRBJ1-1; 8 nucleotides match TRBD1. Per the germline V gene, CDR1 is MGHDK and CDR2 is SYGVNS. The CDR3 sequence is 14 residues long. J gave up 5 bases and V 6 bases, and 8 bases lay outside the gene matches. The CDR3 nucleotides are TGTGCCAGCAGAAAGAGGACAGGGCGAACTGAAGCTTTCTTT. The encoded protein is CASRKRTGRTEAFF.

This sequence joins TRBV15 and TRBJ2-3, with TRBD1 matching 9 bases. V lost 8 bases, J lost 0 bases, and 3 bases stayed unmatched. CDR1 and CDR2 from the germline V gene are LNHNV and YYDKDF (reference sequence). This CDR3 spans 14 amino acids. The CDR3 nucleotides are TGTGCCACCGGAGACAGGGGGAGCACAGATACGCAGTATTTT. It specifies CATGDRGSTDTQYF.

This clone was seen only once. The chain joins TRBV20-1 to TRBJ1-5, with D unresolved. V was clipped by 3 bases and J by 1 base, with 13 bases between them. Germline CDR1 and CDR2: DFQATT and SNEGSKA (reference sequence). CDR3 length: 15 residues. The CDR3 is CSASSRRESNQPQHF. The CDR3 DNA reads TGCAGTGCTAGTTCTCGGCGGGAGAGCAATCAGCCCCAGCATTTT.

The chain combines TRBV19 with TRBJ1-5, with 11 bases identical to TRBD1. Germline V gives CDR1 LNHDA, CDR2 SQIVND (reference sequence). The CDR3 is 15 residues long. Trimming took 5 bases from V and 4 from J; bases not matched to a gene: 4. This CDR3 reads CASSSGTGGNQPQHF. CDR3 DNA sequence: TGTGCCAGTAGTTCGGGGACAGGGGGGAATCAGCCCCAGCATTTT.

V is TRBV5-6 and J is TRBJ1-2; D perhaps matches TRBD1 (5 bases). Germline V gives CDR1 SGHDT, CDR2 YYEEEE. The V end lost 4 bases, the J end lost 3 bases, and 19 bases lay between the germline ends. There are 16 residues in the CDR3. The CDR3 spells CASSEAWGRVDYGYTF. CDR3 coding DNA: TGTGCCAGCAGCGAAGCCTGGGGCAGGGTTGACTATGGCTACACCTTC.

The CDR3 DNA reads TGTGCCAGCAGCTCGGGACACAGTAATTCACCCCTCCACTTT. This encodes CASSSGHSNSPLHF. This chain uses TRBV13 with TRBJ1-6; maybe TRBD1 (6 bases). The CDR3 is 14 amino acids. Germline V gives CDR1 PRHDT, CDR2 FYEKMQ (reference sequence). V was cut by 4 bases and J by 6 bases, with 10 bases left in between.

The chain is built from TRBV24-1 and TRBJ2-1; 7 bases line up with TRBD2. The CDR3 is made up of 15 amino acids. Unmatched junction bases numbered 6, after V lost 5 bases and J lost 3 bases. CDR1 is KGHDR and CDR2 is SFDVKD in the germline V gene. The CDR3 coding sequence is TGTGCCACCAGTGGTATCCGGGGGGACTACAATGAGCAGTTCTTC. This encodes CATSGIRGDYNEQFF.

The chain couples TRBV30 to TRBJ1-2, with 8 bases lining up with TRBD1. The J segment lost 11 bases and the V segment lost 3 bases, leaving 11 bases of the junction unmatched. The CDR3 consists of 13 residues. Germline values: CDR1 GTSNPN, CDR2 SVGIG (reference sequence). The DNA of the CDR3 is TGTGCCTGGAGCCCCGAGGACAGGGCGAGTTACACCTTC. Its protein product is CAWSPEDRASYTF.

This chain links TRBV6-5 with TRBJ1-2; perhaps TRBD1 as D (6 bases). V was pared by 8 bases and J by 1 base, with 17 bases between. The CDR3 spans 15 residues. Germline CDR1 and CDR2: MNHEY and SVGAGI. This CDR3 reads CASQTQGGHNYGYTF. CDR3 sequence (DNA): TGTGCCAGCCAAACACAGGGTGGCCATAACTATGGCTACACCTTC.

V usage is TRBV7-9 and J usage is TRBJ2-1; 10 bases agree with TRBD2. V was pared by 3 bases and J by 1 base, with 9 bases of the junction left unmatched. Germline lookup yields CDR1 SEHNR and CDR2 FQNEAQ (reference sequence). The CDR3 loop spans 18 amino acids. This chain's CDR3 is CASSLSPGLAVSYNEQFF. CDR3 DNA: TGTGCCAGCAGCTTGAGTCCAGGACTAGCGGTATCCTACAATGAGCAGTTCTTC.

This chain joins TRBV4-1 and TRBJ1-2, with 7 positions matching TRBD1. The CDR3 spans 15 residues. CDR1 is MGHRA, CDR2 YSYEKL, per germline. V trimming: 0 bases; J trimming: 8 bases; junction bases outside the gene matches: 9. The CDR3 DNA reads as TGCGCCAGCAGCCAAGAGGATTCGGGACAGCGGGGCTACACCTTC. It specifies CASSQEDSGQRGYTF.

This sequence joins TRBV5-1 and TRBJ2-7, with a weak D call TRBD1 (6 bases). This CDR3 region has 14 residues. Trimming took off 0 bases at V and 3 bases at J, with 10 bases between the two ends. Germline lookup yields CDR1 SGHRS and CDR2 YFSETQ. CDR3 loop: CASSLVTGIYEQYF. For the CDR3, the DNA is TGCGCCAGCAGCTTGGTAACAGGGATCTACGAGCAGTACTTC.

The rearrangement joins TRBV19 to TRBJ1-2, with 7 positions matching TRBD1. With 9 bases clipped from V and 7 bases from J, the junction kept 11 bases outside the gene matches. The CDR3 is 13 residues long. Germline V gene sequence: CDR1 LNHDA, CDR2 SQIVND (reference sequence). CDR3 region: CASLQGNLGGYTF. The CDR3 DNA is TGTGCCAGCTTACAGGGGAACCTCGGTGGCTACACCTTC.

The CDR3, as DNA: TGTGCCAGCAGCCCCCTAATGAGCAATTCACCCCTCCACTTT. Encoded protein: CASSPLMSNSPLHF. V gene TRBV28 combines with J gene TRBJ1-6; D is uncertain. The CDR3 has 14 amino acids. Germline CDR1 and CDR2: MDHEN and SYDVKM. V was clipped by 6 bases and J by 7 bases, with 13 bases between them.